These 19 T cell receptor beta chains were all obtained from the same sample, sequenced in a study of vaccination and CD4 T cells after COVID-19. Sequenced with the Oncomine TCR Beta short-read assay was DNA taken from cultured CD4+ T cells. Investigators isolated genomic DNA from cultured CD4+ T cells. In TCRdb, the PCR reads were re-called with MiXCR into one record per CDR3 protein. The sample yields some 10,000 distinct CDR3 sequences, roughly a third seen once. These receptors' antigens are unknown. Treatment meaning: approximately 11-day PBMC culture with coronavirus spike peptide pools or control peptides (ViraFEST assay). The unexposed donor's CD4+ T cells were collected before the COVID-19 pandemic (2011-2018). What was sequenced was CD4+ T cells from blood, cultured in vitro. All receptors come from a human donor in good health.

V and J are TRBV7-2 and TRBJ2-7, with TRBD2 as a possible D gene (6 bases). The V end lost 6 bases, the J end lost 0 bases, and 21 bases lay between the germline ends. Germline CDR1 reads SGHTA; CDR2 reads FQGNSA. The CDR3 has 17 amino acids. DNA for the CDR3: TGTGCCAGCAGTTTTGAGGGCGGGATGCGAAGCTCCTACGAGCAGTACTTC. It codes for CASSFEGGMRSSYEQYF.

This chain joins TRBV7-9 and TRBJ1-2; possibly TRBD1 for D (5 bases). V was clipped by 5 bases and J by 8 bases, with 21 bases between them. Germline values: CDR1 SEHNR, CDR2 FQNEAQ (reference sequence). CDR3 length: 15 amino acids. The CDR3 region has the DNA TGTGCCAGCAGCCCGAGGGACCCGGCGTTGGGGGGCTACACCTTC. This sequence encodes CASSPRDPALGGYTF. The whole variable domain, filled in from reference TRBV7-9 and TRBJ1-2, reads DTGVSQNPRHKITKRGQNVTFRCDPISEHNRLYWYRQTLGQGPEFLTYFQNEAQLEKSRLLSDRFSAERPKGSFSTLEIQRTEQGDSAMYLCASSPRDPALGGYTFGSGTRLTVV.

This CDR3 reads CASSHRGRNTEAFF. In DNA form, the CDR3 reads TGTGCCAGTAGTCACAGGGGACGTAACACTGAAGCTTTCTTT. The chain is built from TRBV19 and TRBJ1-1; 7 bases agree with TRBD1. This CDR3 comprises 14 residues. Germline V gene sequence: CDR1 LNHDA, CDR2 SQIVND (reference sequence). The ends lost 5 bases at V and 2 bases at J; junction bases unmatched: 5.

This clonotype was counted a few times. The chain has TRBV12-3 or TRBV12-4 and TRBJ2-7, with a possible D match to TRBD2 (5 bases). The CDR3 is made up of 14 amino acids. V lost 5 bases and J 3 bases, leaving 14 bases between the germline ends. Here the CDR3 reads CASSPGETNYEQYF. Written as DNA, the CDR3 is TGTGCCAGCAGTCCCGGGGAGACCAACTACGAGCAGTACTTC.

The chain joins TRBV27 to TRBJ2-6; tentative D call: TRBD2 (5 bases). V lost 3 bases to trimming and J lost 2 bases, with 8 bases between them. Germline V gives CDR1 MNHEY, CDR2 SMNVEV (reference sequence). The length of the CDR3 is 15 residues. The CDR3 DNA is TGTGCCAGCAGTTTTTGGGAGACTGGGGCCAACGTCCTGACTTTC. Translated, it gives CASSFWETGANVLTF.

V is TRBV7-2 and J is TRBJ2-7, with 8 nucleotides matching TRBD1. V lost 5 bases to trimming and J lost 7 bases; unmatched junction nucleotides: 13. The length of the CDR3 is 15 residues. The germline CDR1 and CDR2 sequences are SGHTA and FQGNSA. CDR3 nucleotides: TGTGCCAGCAGCCAACAGCGGCAGGGGGCGGGTGAGCAGTACTTC. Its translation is CASSQQRQGAGEQYF.

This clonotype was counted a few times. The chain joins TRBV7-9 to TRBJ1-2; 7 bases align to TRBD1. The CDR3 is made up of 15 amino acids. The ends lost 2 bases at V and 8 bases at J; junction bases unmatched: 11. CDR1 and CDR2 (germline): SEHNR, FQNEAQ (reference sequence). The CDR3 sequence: CASSLKGEGARGYTF. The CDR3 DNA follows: TGTGCCAGCAGCTTAAAGGGGGAGGGGGCCCGGGGCTACACCTTC.

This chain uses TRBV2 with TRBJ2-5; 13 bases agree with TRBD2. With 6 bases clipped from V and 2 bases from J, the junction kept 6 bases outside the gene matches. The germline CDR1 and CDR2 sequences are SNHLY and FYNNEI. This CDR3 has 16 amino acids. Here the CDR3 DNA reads TGTGCCAGCAGGAGACTAGCGGGAGGAGGGCAAGAGACCCAGTACTTC. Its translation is CASRRLAGGGQETQYF.

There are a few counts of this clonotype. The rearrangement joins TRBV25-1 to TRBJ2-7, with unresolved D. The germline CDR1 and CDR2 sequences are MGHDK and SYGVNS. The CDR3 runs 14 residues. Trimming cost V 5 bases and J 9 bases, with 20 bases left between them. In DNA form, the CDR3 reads TGTGCCAGCAGTACCCTCCTCACAAATAGTGGGCAGTACTTC. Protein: CASSTLLTNSGQYF.

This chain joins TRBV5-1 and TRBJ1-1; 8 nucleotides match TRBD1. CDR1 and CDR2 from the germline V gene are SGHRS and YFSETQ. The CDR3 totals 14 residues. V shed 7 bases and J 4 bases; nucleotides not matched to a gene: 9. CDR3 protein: CASCQDTGGTEAFF. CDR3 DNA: TGCGCCAGCTGCCAAGACACAGGGGGCACTGAAGCTTTCTTT. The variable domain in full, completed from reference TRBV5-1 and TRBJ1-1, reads KAGVTQTPRYLIKTRGQQVTLSCSPISGHRSVSWYQQTPGQGLQFLFEYFSETQRNKGNFPGRFSGRQFSNSRSEMNVSTLELGDSALYLCASCQDTGGTEAFFGQGTRLTVV.

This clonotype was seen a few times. This CDR3 reads CASSERWGVKGYTF. The CDR3 region has the DNA TGCGCCAGCAGTGAGAGATGGGGTGTAAAGGGCTACACCTTC. The V and J genes are TRBV10-1 and TRBJ1-2; D ambiguous. The ends were cut back, 2 bases at V and 8 bases at J, with 15 bases in the middle. Germline V gene sequence: CDR1 WNHNN, CDR2 SYGVQD (reference sequence). CDR3 length: 14 amino acids.

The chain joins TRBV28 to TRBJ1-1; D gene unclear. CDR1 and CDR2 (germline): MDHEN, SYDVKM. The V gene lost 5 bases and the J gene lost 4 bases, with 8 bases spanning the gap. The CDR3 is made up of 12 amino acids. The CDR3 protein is CASSADSTEAFF. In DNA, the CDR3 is TGTGCCAGCAGTGCCGACTCCACTGAAGCTTTCTTT.

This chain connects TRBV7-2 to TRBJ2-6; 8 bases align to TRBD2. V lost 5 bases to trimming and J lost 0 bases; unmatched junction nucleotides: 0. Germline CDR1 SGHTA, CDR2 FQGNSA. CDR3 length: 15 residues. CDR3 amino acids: CASSRGGSGANVLTF. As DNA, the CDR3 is TGTGCCAGCAGCCGGGGGGGCTCTGGGGCCAACGTCCTGACTTTC.

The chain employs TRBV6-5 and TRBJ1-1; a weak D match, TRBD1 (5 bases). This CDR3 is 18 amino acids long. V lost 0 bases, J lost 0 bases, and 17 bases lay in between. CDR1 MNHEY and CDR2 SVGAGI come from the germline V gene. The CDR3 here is CASSYSTGGGPLNTEAFF. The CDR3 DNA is TGTGCCAGCAGTTACTCGACCGGGGGGGGACCTTTGAACACTGAAGCTTTCTTT.

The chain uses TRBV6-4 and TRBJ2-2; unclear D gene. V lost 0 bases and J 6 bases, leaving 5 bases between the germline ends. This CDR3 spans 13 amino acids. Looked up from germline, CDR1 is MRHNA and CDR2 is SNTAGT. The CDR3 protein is CASSDSQSGELFF. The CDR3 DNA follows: TGTGCCAGCAGTGACTCCCAGTCCGGGGAGCTGTTTTTT.

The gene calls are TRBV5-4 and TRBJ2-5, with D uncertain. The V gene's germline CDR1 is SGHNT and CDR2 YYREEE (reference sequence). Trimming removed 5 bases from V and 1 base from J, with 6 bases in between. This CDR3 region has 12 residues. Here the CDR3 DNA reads TGTGCCAGCAGGTTCGGCCAAGAGACCCAGTACTTC. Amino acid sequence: CASRFGQETQYF. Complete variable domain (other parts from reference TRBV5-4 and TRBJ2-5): ETGVTQSPTHLIKTRGQQVTLRCSSQSGHNTVSWYQQALGQGPQFIFQYYREEENGRGNFPPRFSGLQFPNYSSELNVNALELDDSALYLCASRFGQETQYFGPGTRLLVL.

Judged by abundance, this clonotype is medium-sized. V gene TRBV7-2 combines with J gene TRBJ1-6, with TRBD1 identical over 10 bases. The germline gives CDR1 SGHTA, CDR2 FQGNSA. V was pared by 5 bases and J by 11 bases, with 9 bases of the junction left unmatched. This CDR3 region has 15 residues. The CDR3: CASSPGTGVRAPLHF. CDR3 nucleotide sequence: TGTGCCAGCAGCCCCGGGACAGGGGTTAGGGCACCCCTCCACTTT.

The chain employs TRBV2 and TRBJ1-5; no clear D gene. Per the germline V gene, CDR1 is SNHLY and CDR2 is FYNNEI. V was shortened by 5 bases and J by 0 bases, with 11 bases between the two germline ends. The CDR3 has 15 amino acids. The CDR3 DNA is TGTGCCAGCAGTCTCGAGGGAACTAGCAATCAGCCCCAGCATTTT. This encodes CASSLEGTSNQPQHF.

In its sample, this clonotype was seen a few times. CDR3 coding DNA: TGTGCCATCAGTGTTGACAGCATTTTAGCTTTCTTT. This gives the protein CAISVDSILAFF. The gene calls are TRBV10-3 and TRBJ1-1; D is perhaps TRBD1 (5 bases). Per the germline V gene, CDR1 is ENHRY and CDR2 is SYGVKD. This CDR3 region has 12 residues. Between the trimmed V and J ends, which lost 4 bases and 10 bases, there was a span of 13 bases.